Given below is one T cell receptor beta chain in context. Its antigen is as yet unknown. 13 Jbeta primers and 60 Vbeta primers were used for the PCR. The protocol was immunoSEQ multiplex PCR, while the TCRdb copy is restricted to in-frame clones and leaves out a portion. The profile shows 200,000 to 250,000 clones, 82% of them singletons. This sample was taken from a study of cytomegalovirus exposure and HLA in healthy donors. Study-level results: A later analysis reportedly identified an Asian-associated ancestry cluster as carrying fewer N-insertions than the approximately 670-donor mean. The majority of TCR sequences were rare, yet some public TCRs appeared in many donors.

V shed 3 bases and J shed 4 bases, with 14 bases lying between them. The CDR3 is 15 residues long. Germline assignment: CDR1 SGHRS and CDR2 YFSETQ. This receptor was taken from a woman aged 40-49 years in good health and CMV-seropositive. V is TRBV5-1 and J is TRBJ2-1; tentative D call: TRBD1 (6 bases). The specimen sequenced was PBMCs. The CDR3 protein is CASSSQGGLYNEQFF. The DNA of the CDR3 is TGCGCCAGCAGCTCACAGGGCGGCCTTTACAATGAGCAGTTCTTC.